This T cell receptor (beta chain) was sequenced for a study of siplizumab effects on memory and regulatory T cells. Study-level points and caveats: Confirmatory evidence of suppressive function in proliferating siplizumab-culture Tregs was not obtained. Memory cells seemed less diverse than naive T cells, which seemed major alloresponse contributors.

V was trimmed by 0 bases and J by 9 bases, leaving 9 bases between them. Germline CDR1 is LGHNA and CDR2 is YSLEER. This CDR3 is built from 13 residues. With regard to this clone: The antigen remains undetermined.

About 100,000 TCR templates underwent assay in every sample. TCRdb keeps only in-frame clones here, not all; method: immunoSEQ multiplex PCR. The sample records about 120,000 clones, 80% to 95% being singletons. The receptor was isolated from a human donor in good health. Sequenced input: non-Treg CD4+ T cells sorted from blood. The J gene is TRBJ1-3, the V gene TRBV4-3; the D is unclear. This chain's CDR3 is CASSQELGATIYF. The CDR3 bases are TGCGCCAGCAGCCAAGAATTAGGAGCCACCATATATTTT.